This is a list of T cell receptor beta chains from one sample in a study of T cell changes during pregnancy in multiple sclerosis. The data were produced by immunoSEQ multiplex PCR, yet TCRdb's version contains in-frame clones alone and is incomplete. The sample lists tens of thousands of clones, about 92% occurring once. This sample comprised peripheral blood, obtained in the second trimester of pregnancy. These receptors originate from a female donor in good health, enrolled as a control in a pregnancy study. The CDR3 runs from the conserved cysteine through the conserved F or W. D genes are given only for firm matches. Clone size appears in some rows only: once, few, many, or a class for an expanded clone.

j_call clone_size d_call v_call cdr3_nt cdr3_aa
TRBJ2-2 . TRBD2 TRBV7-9 TGTGCCAGCCCTAGCGGCCTGGAGACCGGGGAGCTGTTTTTT CASPSGLETGELFF
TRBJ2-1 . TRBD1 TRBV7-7 TGTGCCAGCAGCTCGGGACAGTTCAATGAGCAGTTCTTC CASSSGQFNEQFF
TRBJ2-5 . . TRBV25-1 TGTGCCAGCAGTGAATGGGGAGGAGAAGAGACCCAGTACTTC CASSEWGGEETQYF
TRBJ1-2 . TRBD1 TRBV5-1 TGCGCCAGCAGCGAGGCTGGACAGGGCGAAGGCTACACCTTC CASSEAGQGEGYTF
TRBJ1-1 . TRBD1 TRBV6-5 TGTGCCAGCAGTTGGGACAGGGGAACTGAAGCTTTCTTT CASSWDRGTEAFF
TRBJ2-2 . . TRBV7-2 TGTGCCAGCAGCTTACGAGGAGTCCTCCAGGGTGGCACCGGGGAGCTGTTTTTT CASSLRGVLQGGTGELFF
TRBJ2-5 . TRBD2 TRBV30 TGTGCCCGCGAGGGGCGGGAGGGAGCGGAGACCCAGTACTTC CAREGREGAETQYF
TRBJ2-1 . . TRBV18 TGTGCCAGCTCACCCGAAAGGGGTGAGCAGTTCTTC CASSPERGEQFF
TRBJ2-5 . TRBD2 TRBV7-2 TGTGCCAGCAGCCCGCCGGGACTAGCGGGAGAAGAGACCCAGTACTTC CASSPPGLAGEETQYF
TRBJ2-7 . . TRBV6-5 TGTGCCAGCAGTTACTCCCGGCGGGCCCTCTACGAGCAGTACTTC CASSYSRRALYEQYF
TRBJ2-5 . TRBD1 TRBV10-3 TGTGCCATCAGTGGGACAGGGCAAGAGACCCAGTACTTC CAISGTGQETQYF
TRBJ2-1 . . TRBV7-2 TGTGCCAGCAGCTCCCTAGCGCGGCAGTTCTTC CASSSLARQFF
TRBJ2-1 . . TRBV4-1 TGCGCCAGCAGCCAAGAGGGGGCGCCCTACAATGAGCAGTTCTTC CASSQEGAPYNEQFF
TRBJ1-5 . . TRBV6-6 TGTGCCAGCAGTTACTCGAGCGCGGATCAGCCCCAGCATTTT CASSYSSADQPQHF
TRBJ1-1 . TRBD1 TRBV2 TGTGCCAGCACCCTGGACAGGGAAACTGAAGCTTTCTTT CASTLDRETEAFF
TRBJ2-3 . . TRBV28 TGTGCCAGCAGTCCCCCGGGGGAAAGCACAGATACGCAGTATTTT CASSPPGESTDTQYF
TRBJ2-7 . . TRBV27 TGTGCCAGCAGTTCGTTTTACGAGCAGTACTTC CASSSFYEQYF
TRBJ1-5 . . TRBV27 TGTGCCAGCAGTTTTGGGGGGAACAATCAGCCCCAGCATTTT CASSFGGNNQPQHF
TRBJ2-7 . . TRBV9 TGTGCCAGCAGCCCCTCTCCTACGGAGCAGTACTTC CASSPSPTEQYF
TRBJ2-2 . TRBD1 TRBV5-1 TGCGCCAGCAGCGACACGACAGGGGGCGGCGGGGAGCTGTTTTTT CASSDTTGGGGELFF
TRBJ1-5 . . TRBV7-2 TGTGCCAGCAGCTTAGCGTCACAAAACAATCAGCCCCAGCATTTT CASSLASQNNQPQHF
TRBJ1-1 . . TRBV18 TGTGCCAGCTCAGGGGGCGTGGACACTGAAGCTTTCTTT CASSGGVDTEAFF
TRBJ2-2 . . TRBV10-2 TGCGCCAGCAGTGAAGAACAGCTCACCGGGGAGCTGTTTTTT CASSEEQLTGELFF
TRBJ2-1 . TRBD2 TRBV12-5 TGTGCTAGTGGTTTGGTACCACTAGCGGGAGGTCGCTCCTACAATGAGCAGTTCTTC CASGLVPLAGGRSYNEQFF
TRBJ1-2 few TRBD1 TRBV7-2 TGTGCCAGCAGCTTCACACAGGGGAGGAATGGCTACACCTTC CASSFTQGRNGYTF
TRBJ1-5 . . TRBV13 TGTGCCAGCAGCTTAGGGCGGGGGAACCAGCCCCAGCATTTT CASSLGRGNQPQHF
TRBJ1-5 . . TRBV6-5 TGTGCCAGCAGAAAGAACACGGGTAGCAATCAGCCCCAGCATTTT CASRKNTGSNQPQHF
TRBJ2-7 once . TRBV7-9 TGTGCCAGCAGCTTAAAGCCGGACAGCTCCTACGAGCAGTACTTC CASSLKPDSSYEQYF
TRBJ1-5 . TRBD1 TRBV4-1 TGCGCCAGCAGTTACAGGGGGCTATCGAATCAGCCCCAGCATTTT CASSYRGLSNQPQHF
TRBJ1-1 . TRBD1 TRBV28 TGTGCCAGCAGTTTGTCTCAGGGGGCAACGGCTTTCTTT CASSLSQGATAFF
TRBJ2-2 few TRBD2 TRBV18 TGTGCCAGCTCACTGCTAGCGGGAGAAACCGGGGAGCTGTTTTTT CASSLLAGETGELFF
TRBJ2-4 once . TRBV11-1 TGTGCCAGCAGCCCCGGGGAAAGCGCTATAGCCAAAAACATTCAGTACTTC CASSPGESAIAKNIQYF
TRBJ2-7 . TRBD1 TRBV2 TGTGCCAGCAGATCCCGGGACAGGGTCACCTACGAGCAGTACTTC CASRSRDRVTYEQYF
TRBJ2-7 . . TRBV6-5 TGTGCCAGCAGTTACTCGCCAGCGGACAGAACCTACGAGCAGTACTTC CASSYSPADRTYEQYF
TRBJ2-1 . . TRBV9 TGTGCCAGCAGCCCCGGTAGCGGTTACAATGAGCAGTTCTTC CASSPGSGYNEQFF
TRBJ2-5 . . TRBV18 TGTGCCAGCTCACCACCCAGTCAAGAGACCCAGTACTTC CASSPPSQETQYF
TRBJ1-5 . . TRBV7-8 TGTGCCAGCAGCCGCGACGCGGGGACGGCCCGGCAGCCCCAGCATTTT CASSRDAGTARQPQHF
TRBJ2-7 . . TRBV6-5 TGTGCCAGCAGTCTGAGACAGGGAGGCTACGAGCAGTACTTC CASSLRQGGYEQYF
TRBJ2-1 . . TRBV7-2 TGTGCCAGCAGCTCCCACCTCGACAGTTACAATGAGCAGTTCTTC CASSSHLDSYNEQFF
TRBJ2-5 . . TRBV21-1 TGTGCCACCATTCCCCCCCTAAAATTAGAGACCCAGTACTTC CATIPPLKLETQYF
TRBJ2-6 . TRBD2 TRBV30 TGTGCCTGGAGTGTGTTAGCGGGTTCGTCTGCTGGGGCCAACGTCCTGACTTTC CAWSVLAGSSAGANVLTF
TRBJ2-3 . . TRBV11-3 TGTGCCAGCAGCTTAGTGGCCAGCACAGATACGCAGTATTTT CASSLVASTDTQYF
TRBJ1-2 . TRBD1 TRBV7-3 TGTGCCAGCAGCTCCGGGACAGGGGGCGAGAGGATCTACACCTTC CASSSGTGGERIYTF
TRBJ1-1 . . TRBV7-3 TGTGCCAGCAGCAGCACAGTTAACACTGAAGCTTTCTTT CASSSTVNTEAFF
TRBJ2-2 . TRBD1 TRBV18 TGTGCCAGCTCACCAAGGGGGCTGGAGGTTGCCGGGGAGCTGTTTTTT CASSPRGLEVAGELFF
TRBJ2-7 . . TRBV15 TGTGCCACCAGCAGAGATCGCCCAGGGTACGAGCAGTACTTC CATSRDRPGYEQYF